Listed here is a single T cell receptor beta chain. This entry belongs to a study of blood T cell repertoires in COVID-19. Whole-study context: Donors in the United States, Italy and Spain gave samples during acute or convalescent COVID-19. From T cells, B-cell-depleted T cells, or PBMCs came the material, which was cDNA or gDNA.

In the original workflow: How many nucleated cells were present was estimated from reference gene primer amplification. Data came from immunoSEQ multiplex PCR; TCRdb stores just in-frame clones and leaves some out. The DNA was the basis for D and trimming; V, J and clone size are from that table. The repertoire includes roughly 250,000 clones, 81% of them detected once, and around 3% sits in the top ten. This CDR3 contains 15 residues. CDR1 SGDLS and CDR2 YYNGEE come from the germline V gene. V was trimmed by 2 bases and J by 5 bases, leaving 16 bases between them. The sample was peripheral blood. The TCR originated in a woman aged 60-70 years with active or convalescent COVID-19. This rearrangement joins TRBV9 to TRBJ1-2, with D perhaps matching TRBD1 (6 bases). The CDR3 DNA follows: TGTGCCAGCAGCGTCGGGTCAGGGGTGGAGTATGGCTACACCTTC. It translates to CASSVGSGVEYGYTF.